This T cell receptor (beta chain) was captured by sequencing in a study of blood T cell repertoires in COVID-19. Authors' analysis steps: Estimation of nucleated cell counts relied on the amplification of reference gene primers. This table comes from immunoSEQ multiplex PCR, and its TCRdb copy is limited to in-frame clones, with some not included. V, J and clone size derive from that table, while D and trimming were established from the DNA sequence. The sample records 360,000 or so clones, roughly 87% being singletons. V was pared by 4 bases and J by 5 bases, with 7 bases of the junction left unmatched. CDR1 is SGDLS, CDR2 YYNGEE, per germline. This CDR3 is built from 14 residues. This clone was observed a few times. Enrolled during active infection, Seattle patients were then followed longitudinally.

Source material: peripheral blood. This TCR derives from an older woman with COVID-19, enrolled during active disease. This chain uses TRBV9 with TRBJ2-5, with 8 nucleotides matching TRBD1. The CDR3 loop reads CASSSGQGWETQYF. For the CDR3, the DNA is TGTGCCAGCAGCTCCGGACAGGGCTGGGAGACCCAGTACTTC.